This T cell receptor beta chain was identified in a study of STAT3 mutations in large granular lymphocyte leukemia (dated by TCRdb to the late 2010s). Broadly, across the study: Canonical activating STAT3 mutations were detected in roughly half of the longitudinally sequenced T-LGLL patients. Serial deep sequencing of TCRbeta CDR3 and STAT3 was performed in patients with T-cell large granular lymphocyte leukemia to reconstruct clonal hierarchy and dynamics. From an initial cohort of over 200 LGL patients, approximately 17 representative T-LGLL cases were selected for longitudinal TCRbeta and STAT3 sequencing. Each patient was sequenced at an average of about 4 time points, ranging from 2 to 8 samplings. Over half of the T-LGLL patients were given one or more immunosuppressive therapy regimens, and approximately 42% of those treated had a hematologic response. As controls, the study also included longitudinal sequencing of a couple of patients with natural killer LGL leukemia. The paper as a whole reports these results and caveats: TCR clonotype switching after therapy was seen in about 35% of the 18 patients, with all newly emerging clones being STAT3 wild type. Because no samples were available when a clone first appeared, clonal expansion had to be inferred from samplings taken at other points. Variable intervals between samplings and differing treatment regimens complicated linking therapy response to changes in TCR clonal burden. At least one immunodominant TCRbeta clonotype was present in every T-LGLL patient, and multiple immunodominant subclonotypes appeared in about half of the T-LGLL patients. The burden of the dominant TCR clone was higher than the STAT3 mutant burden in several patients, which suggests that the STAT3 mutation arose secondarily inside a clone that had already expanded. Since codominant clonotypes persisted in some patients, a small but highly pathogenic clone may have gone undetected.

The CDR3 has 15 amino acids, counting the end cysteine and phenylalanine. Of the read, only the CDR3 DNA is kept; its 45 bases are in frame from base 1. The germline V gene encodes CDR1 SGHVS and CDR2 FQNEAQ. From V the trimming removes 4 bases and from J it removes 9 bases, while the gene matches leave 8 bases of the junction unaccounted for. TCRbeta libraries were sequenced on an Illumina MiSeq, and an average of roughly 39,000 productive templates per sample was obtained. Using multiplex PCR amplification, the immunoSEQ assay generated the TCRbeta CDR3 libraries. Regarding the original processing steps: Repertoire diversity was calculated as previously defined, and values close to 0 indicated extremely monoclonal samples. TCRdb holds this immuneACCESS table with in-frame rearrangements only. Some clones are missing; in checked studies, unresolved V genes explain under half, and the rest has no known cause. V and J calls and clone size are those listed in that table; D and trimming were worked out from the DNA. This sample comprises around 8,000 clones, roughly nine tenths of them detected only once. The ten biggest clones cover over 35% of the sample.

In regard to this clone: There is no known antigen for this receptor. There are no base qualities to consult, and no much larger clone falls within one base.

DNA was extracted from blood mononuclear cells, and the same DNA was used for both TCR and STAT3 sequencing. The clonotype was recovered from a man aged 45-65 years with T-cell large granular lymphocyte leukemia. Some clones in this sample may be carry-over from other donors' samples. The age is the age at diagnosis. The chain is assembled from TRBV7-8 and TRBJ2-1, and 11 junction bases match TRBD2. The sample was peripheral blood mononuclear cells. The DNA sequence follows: TGTGCCAGCAGCTCGGTAGCGGGGGGGCTCGTTGAGCAGTTCTTC. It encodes CASSSVAGGLVEQFF.